The clone carrying this TCR beta chain occurred a few times. Antigen specificity is unknown. This specimen belongs to a study of T cells after yellow fever vaccination. General study points: Clones that expanded after primary vaccination mostly reappeared after the booster (around 96% CD4, 80% to 90% CD8).

Trimming pared 5 bases from V and 5 bases from J, leaving 11 bases between. Germline V CDR1 and CDR2: LNHNV, YYDKDF (reference sequence). The CDR3 is 13 amino acids. Synthesis of TCR cDNA relied on 5'RACE template switching, which attached a universal primer site and UMIs. TCRdb called the 5' RACE reads again in MiXCR, with one record for every CDR3 protein. This sample has around 350,000 distinct CDR3 sequences, with 11% found just once. The source was PBMCs, collected on the day of the first yellow fever vaccination. V gene TRBV15 combines with J gene TRBJ2-3; D gene unclear. The clonotype was recovered from a man aged 18 to 29 who received the YFV17D yellow fever vaccine. The CDR3 DNA reads as TGTGCCACCAGCGATAAGGGTAGAGATACGCAGTATTTT. This translates into CATSDKGRDTQYF. Combining the CDR3 with reference TRBV15 and TRBJ2-3 gives the whole variable domain DAMVIQNPRYQVTQFGKPVTLSCSQTLNHNVMYWYQQKSSQAPKLLFHYYDKDFNNEADTPDNFQSRRPNTSFCFLDIRSPGLGDTAMYLCATSDKGRDTQYFGPGTRLTVL.